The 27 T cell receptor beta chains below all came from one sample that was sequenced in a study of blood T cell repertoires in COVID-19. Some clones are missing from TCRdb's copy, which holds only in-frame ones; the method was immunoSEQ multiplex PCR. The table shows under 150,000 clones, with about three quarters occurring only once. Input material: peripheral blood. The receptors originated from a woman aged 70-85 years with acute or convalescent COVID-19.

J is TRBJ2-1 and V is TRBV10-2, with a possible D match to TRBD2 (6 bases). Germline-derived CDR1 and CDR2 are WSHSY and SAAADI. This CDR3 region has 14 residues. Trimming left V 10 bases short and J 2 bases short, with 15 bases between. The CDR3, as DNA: TGCGCCACGTCCCGTAGCGGCCCCTACAATGAGCAGTTCTTC. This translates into CATSRSGPYNEQFF.

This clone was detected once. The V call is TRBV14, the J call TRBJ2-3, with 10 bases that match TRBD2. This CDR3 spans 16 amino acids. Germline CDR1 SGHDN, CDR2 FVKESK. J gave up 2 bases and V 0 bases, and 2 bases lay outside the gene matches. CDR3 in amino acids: CASSQDLAGDTDTQYF. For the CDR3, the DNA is TGTGCCAGCAGCCAAGACCTAGCGGGGGACACAGATACGCAGTATTTT.

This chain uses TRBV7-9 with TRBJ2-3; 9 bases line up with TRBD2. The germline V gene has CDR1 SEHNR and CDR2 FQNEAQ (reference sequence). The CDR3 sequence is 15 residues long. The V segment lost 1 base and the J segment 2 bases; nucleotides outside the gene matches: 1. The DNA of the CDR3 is TGTGCCAGCAGCTTAGGCGGGGGGGTCACAGATACGCAGTATTTT. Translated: CASSLGGGVTDTQYF.

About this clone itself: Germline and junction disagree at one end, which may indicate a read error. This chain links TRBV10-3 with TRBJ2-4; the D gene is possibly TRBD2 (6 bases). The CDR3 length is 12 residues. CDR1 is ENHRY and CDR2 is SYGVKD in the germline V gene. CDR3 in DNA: TGCGCCGGACTAATGGCCAAAAACATTCAGTACTTC. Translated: CAGLMAKNIQYF.

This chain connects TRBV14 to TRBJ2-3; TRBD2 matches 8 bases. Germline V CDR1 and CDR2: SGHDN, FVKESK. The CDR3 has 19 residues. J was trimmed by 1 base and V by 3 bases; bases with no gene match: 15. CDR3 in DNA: TGTGCCAGCAGCCACCTAAGTTTCCGGGGGGGCCCCGGCACAGATACGCAGTATTTT. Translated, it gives CASSHLSFRGGPGTDTQYF. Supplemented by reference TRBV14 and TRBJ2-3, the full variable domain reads EAGVTQFPSHSVIEKGQTVTLRCDPISGHDNLYWYRRVMGKEIKFLLHFVKESKQDESGMPNNRFLAERTGGTYSTLKVQPAELEDSGVYFCASSHLSFRGGPGTDTQYFGPGTRLTVL.

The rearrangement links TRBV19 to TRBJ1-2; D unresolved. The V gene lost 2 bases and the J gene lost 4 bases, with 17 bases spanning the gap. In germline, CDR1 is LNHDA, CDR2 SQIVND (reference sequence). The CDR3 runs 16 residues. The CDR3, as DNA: TGTGCCAGTAGTATAACAACGCCACCCCGCCCCTATGGCTACACCTTC. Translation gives CASSITTPPRPYGYTF.

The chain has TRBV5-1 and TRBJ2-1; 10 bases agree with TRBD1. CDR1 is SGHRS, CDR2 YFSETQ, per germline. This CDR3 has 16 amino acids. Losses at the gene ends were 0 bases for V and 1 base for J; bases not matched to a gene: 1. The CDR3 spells CASSLGTGGSYNEQFF. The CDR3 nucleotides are TGCGCCAGCAGCTTGGGGACAGGGGGTTCCTACAATGAGCAGTTCTTC.

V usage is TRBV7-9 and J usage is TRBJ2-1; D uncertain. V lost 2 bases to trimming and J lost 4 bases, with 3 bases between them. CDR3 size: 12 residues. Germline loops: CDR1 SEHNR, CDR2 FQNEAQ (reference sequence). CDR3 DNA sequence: TGTGCCAGCAGCTTATCATACAATGAGCAGTTCTTC. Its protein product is CASSLSYNEQFF.

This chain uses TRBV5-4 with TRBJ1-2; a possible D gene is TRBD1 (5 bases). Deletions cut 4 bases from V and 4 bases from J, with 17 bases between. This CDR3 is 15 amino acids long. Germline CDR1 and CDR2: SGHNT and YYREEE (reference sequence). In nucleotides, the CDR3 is TGTGCCAGCAGCGCGGGGTGGGGGGAGATCTATGGCTACACCTTC. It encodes CASSAGWGEIYGYTF.

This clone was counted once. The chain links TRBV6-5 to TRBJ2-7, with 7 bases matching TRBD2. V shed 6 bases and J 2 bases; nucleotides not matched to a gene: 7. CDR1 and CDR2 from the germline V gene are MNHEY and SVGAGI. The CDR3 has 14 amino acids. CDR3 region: CASSPRRGTYEQYF. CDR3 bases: TGTGCCAGCAGCCCCCGGCGGGGGACCTACGAGCAGTACTTC.

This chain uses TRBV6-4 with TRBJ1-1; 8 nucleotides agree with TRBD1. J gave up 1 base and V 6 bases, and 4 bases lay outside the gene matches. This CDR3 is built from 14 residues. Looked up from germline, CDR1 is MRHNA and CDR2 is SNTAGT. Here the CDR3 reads CASRVTGANTEAFF. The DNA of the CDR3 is TGTGCCAGCAGGGTGACAGGGGCGAACACTGAAGCTTTCTTT.

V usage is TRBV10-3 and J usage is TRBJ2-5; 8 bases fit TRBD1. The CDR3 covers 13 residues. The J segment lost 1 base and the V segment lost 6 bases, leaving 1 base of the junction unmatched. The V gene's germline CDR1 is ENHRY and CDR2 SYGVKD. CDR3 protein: CAIRQGGQETQYF. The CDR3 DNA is TGTGCCATCAGACAGGGGGGCCAAGAGACCCAGTACTTC.

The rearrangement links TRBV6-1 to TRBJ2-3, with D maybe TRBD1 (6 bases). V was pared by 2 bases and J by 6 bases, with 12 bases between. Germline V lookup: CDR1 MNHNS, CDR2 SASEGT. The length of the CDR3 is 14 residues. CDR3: CASSERTGPDTQYF. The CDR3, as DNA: TGTGCCAGCAGTGAACGAACAGGGCCGGATACGCAGTATTTT.

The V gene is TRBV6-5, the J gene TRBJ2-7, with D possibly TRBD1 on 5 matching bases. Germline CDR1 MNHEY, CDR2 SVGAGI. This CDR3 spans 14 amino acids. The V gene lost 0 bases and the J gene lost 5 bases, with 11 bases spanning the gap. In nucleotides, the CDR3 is TGTGCCAGCAGTTACTCCCAGGGTATCAACGAGCAGTACTTC. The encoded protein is CASSYSQGINEQYF.

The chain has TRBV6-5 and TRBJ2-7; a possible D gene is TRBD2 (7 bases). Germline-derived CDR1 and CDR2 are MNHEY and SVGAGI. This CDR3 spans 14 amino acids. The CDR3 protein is CVSRSGGPPYEQYF. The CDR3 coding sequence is TGTGTCTCGCGTTCGGGGGGCCCTCCCTACGAGCAGTACTTC.

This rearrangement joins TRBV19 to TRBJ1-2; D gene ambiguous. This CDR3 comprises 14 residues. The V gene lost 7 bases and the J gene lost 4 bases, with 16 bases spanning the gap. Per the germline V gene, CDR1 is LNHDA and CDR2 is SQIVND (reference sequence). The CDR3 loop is CASTPTGEGYGYTF. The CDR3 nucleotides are TGTGCCAGTACACCCACTGGGGAGGGCTATGGCTACACCTTC.

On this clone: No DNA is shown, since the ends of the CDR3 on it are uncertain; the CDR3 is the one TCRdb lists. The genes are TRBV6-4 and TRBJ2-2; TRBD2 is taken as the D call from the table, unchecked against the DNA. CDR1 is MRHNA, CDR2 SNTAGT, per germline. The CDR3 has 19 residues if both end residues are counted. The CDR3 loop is CASSARAPTAGDATGSCFF.

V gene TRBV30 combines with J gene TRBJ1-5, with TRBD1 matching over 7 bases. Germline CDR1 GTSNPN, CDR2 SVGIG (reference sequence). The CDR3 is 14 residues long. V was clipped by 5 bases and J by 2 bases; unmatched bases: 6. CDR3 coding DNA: TGTGCCTGGGCACAGGGGTCCGGCAATCAGCCCCAGCATTTT. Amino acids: CAWAQGSGNQPQHF. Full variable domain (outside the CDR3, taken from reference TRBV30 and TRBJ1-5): SQTIHQWPATLVQPVGSPLSLECTVEGTSNPNLYWYRQAAGRGLQLLFYSVGIGQISSEVPQNLSASRPQDRQFILSSKKLLLSDSGFYLCAWAQGSGNQPQHFGDGTRLSIL.

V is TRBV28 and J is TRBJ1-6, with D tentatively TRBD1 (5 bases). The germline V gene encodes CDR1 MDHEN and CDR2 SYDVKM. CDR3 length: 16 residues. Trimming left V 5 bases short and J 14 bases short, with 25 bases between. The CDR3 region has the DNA TGTGCCAGCAGTCTAGCGGGACTGACTTATAAGGAGGCCCTCCACTTT. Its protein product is CASSLAGLTYKEALHF.

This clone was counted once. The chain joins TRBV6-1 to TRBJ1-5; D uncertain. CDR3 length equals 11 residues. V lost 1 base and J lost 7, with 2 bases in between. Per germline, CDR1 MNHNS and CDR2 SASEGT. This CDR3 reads CASSEVQPQHF. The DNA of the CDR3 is TGTGCCAGCAGTGAAGTACAGCCCCAGCATTTT.

The CDR3 reads CASSQAQGARGYTF. CDR3 nucleotide sequence: TGTGCCAGCAGCCAAGCGCAGGGGGCGCGCGGCTACACCTTC. The rearrangement uses TRBV3-1 (or the pseudogene TRBV3-2) and TRBJ1-2; 8 positions match TRBD1. CDR1 and CDR2 from the germline V gene are LGHDT and YNNKEL (reference sequence). CDR3 length: 14 residues. V was pared by 1 base and J by 8 bases, with 6 bases of the junction left unmatched.

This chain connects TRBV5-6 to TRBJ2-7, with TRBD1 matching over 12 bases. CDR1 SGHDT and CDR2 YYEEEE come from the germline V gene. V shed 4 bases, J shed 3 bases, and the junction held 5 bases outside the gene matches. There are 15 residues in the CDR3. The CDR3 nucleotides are TGTGCCAGCAGCGGGACAGGGGGCGCGCTCTACGAGCAGTACTTC. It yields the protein CASSGTGGALYEQYF.

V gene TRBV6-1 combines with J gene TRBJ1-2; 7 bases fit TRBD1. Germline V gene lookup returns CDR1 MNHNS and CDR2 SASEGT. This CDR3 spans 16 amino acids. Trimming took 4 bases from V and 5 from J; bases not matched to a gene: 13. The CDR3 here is CASSGQGGRGKYGYTF. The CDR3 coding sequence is TGTGCCAGCAGTGGACAGGGAGGAAGGGGTAAATATGGCTACACCTTC.

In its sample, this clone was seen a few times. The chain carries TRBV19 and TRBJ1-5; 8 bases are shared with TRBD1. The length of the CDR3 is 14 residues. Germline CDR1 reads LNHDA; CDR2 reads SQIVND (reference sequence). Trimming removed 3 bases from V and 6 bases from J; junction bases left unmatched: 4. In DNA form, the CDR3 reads TGTGCCAGTAGTATTTCAACAGGGGGTCAGCCCCAGCATTTT. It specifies CASSISTGGQPQHF.

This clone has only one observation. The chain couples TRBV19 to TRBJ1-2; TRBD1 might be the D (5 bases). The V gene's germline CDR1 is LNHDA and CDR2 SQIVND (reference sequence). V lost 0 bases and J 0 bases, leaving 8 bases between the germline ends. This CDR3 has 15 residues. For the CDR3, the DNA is TGTGCCAGTAGTATAGATTTAGGGGCTAACTATGGCTACACCTTC. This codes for CASSIDLGANYGYTF.

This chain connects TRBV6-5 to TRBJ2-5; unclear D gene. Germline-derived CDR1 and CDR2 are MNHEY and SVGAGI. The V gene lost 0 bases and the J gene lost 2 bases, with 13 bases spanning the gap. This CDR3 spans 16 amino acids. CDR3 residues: CASSYSSITRQETQYF. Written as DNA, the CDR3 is TGTGCCAGCAGTTACTCGTCAATTACGAGGCAAGAGACCCAGTACTTC.

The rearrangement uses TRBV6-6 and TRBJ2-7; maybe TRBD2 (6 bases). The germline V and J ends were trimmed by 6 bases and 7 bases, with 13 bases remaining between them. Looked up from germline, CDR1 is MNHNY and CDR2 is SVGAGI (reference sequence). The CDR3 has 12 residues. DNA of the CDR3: TGTGCCAGCAGCCGTATGGAGGGTGAGCAGTACTTC. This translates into CASSRMEGEQYF.